The clone carrying this TCR beta chain was picked up many times. Its antigen is as yet unknown. This sample is part of a study of T cells in Graves' hyperthyroidism and ophthalmopathy. Study information: Prior to any treatment, at the point of initial diagnosis, peripheral blood was collected. Study-wide results and limits: Ophthalmopathy was distinguished from stable hyperthyroidism by 13 V-J signatures.

The TCR beta CDR3 regions underwent amplification using RNA transcripts as the source. Initially, a first-round RT-PCR of the TCR CDR3 employed the HTBI primer set. TCRdb re-called the multiplex PCR reads with MiXCR, one entry per CDR3 protein. The table shows under 250,000 distinct CDR3 sequences, with around 26% occurring only once. Patients were excluded for uncontrolled infection, other autoimmune disease, pregnancy or lactation. Using over 8.5 ml of fresh peripheral blood, PBMCs were prepared. This TCR was recovered from a woman between 40 and 55 years old with Graves' ophthalmopathy. Sequencing was carried out using blood.

The CDR3 DNA follows: TGTGCCAGCAGTTTAGGGACTATCACCGGGGAGCTGTTTTTT. Protein: CASSLGTITGELFF. The chain is built from TRBV12-3 or TRBV12-4 and TRBJ2-2, with D possibly matching TRBD2 (6 bases). The V and J ends lost 1 base and 4 bases respectively, with 7 bases between them. CDR3 length equals 14 residues.